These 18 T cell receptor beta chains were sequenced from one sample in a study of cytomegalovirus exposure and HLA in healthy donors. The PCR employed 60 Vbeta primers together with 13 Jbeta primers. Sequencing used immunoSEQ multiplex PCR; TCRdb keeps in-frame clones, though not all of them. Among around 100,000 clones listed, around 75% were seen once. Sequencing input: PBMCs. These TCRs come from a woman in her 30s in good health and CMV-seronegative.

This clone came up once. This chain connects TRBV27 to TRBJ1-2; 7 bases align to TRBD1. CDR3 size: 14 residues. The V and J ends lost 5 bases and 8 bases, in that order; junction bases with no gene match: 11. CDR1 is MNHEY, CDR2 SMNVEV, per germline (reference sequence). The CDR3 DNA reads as TGTGCCAGCAGTAGAGACAGGGCGGGGGGCGGCTACACCTTC. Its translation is CASSRDRAGGGYTF.

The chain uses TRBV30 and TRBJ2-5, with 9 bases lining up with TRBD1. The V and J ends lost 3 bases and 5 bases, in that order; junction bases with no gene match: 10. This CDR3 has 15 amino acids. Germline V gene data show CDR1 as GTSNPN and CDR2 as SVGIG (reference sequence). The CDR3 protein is CAWRVSGTGLETQYF. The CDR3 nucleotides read TGTGCCTGGAGAGTATCCGGGACAGGGCTCGAGACCCAGTACTTC.

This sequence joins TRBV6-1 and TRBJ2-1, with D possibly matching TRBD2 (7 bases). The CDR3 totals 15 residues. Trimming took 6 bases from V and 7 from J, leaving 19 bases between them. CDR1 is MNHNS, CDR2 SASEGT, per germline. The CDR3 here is CASRPRAEGGNEQFF. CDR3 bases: TGTGCCAGCAGGCCGAGGGCGGAGGGGGGGAATGAGCAGTTCTTC.

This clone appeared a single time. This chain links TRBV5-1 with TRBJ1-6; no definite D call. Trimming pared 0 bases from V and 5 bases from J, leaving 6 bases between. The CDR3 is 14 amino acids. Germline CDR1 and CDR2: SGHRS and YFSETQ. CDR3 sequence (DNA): TGCGCCAGCAGCTTGGTTCTAGATAATTCACCCCTCCACTTT. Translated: CASSLVLDNSPLHF.

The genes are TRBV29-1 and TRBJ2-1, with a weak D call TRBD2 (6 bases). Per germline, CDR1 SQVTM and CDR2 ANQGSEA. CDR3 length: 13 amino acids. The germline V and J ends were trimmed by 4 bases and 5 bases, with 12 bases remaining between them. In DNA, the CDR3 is TGCAGCGTTGTTGGGACTGCGAACAATGAGCAGTTCTTC. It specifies CSVVGTANNEQFF.

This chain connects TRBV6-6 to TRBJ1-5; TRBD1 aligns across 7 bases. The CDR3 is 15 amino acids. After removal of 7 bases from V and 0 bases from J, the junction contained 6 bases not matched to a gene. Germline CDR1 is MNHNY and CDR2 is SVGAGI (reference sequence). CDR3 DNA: TGTGCCAGCAACCAAAGACAGGGTAGCAATCAGCCCCAGCATTTT. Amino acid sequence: CASNQRQGSNQPQHF.

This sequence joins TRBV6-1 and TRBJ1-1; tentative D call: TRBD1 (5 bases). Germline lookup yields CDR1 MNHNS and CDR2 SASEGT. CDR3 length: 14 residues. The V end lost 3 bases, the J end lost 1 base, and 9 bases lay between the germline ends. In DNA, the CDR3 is TGTGCCAGCAGTGAGCCAGGACAGAACACTGAAGCTTTCTTT. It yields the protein CASSEPGQNTEAFF.

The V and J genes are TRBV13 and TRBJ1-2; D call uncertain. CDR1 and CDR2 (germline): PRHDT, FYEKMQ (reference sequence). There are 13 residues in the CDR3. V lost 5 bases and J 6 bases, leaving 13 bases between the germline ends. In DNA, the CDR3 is TGTGCCAGCAGCCCGGGGAGGCGGGATGGCTACACCTTC. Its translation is CASSPGRRDGYTF.

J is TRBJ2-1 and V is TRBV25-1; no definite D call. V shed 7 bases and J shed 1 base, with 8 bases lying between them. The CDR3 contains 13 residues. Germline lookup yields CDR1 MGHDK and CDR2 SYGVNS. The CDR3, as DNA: TGTGCCAGCACCGCCGGGTCCTACAATGAGCAGTTCTTC. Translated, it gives CASTAGSYNEQFF. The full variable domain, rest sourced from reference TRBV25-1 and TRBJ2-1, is EADIYQTPRYLVIGTGKKITLECSQTMGHDKMYWYQQDPGMELHLIHYSYGVNSTEKGDLSSESTVSRIRTEHFPLTLESARPSHTSQYLCASTAGSYNEQFFGPGTRLTVL.

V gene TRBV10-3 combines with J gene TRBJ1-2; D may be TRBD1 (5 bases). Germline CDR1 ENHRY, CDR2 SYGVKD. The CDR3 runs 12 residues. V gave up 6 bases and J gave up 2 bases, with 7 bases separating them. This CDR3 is CAISPGNYGYTF. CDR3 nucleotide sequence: TGTGCCATCAGCCCAGGGAACTATGGCTACACCTTC.

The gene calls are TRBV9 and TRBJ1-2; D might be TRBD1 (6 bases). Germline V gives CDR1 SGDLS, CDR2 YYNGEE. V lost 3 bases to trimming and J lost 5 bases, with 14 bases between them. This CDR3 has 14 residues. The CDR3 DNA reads TGTGCCAGCAGCGCCGGGGGGGGCGGATATGGCTACACCTTC. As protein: CASSAGGGGYGYTF.

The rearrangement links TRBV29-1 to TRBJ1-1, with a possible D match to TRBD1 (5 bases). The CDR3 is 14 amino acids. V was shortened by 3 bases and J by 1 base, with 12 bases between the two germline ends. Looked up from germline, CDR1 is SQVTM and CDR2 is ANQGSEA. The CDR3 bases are TGCAGCGTTGATCTCCGACAGTCGAACACTGAAGCTTTCTTT. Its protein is CSVDLRQSNTEAFF. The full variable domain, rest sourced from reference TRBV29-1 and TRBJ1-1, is SAVISQKPSRDICQRGTSLTIQCQVDSQVTMMFWYRQQPGQSLTLIATANQGSEATYESGFVIDKFPISRPNLTFSTLTVSNMSPEDSSIYLCSVDLRQSNTEAFFGQGTRLTVV.

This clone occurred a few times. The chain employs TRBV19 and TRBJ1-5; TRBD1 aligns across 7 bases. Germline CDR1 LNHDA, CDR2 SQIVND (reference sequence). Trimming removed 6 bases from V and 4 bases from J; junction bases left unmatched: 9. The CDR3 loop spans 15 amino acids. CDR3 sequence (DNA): TGTGCCAGTAGACCCGGGACAGAGTTTAATCAGCCCCAGCATTTT. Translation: CASRPGTEFNQPQHF.

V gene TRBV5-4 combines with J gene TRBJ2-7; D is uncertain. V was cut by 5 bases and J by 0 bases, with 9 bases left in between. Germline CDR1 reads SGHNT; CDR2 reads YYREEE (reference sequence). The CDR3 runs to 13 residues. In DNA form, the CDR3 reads TGTGCCAGCAGATCCGACAACTCCTACGAGCAGTACTTC. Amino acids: CASRSDNSYEQYF.

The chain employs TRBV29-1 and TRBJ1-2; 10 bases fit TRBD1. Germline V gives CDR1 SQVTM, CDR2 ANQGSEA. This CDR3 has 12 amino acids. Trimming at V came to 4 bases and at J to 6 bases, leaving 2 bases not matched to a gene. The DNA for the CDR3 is TGCAGCGTTGGGGGACAGGGGAATGGCTACACCTTC. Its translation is CSVGGQGNGYTF.

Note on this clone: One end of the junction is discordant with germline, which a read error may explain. This CDR3 is CASSLSGDRRTSLF. The CDR3 bases are TGTGCCAGCAGTTTAAGCGGGGACAGGAGGACCTCTTTGTTT. The V gene is TRBV27, the J gene TRBJ1-1, with TRBD1 matching 8 bases. CDR3 size: 14 residues. Germline V CDR1 and CDR2: MNHEY, SMNVEV (reference sequence).

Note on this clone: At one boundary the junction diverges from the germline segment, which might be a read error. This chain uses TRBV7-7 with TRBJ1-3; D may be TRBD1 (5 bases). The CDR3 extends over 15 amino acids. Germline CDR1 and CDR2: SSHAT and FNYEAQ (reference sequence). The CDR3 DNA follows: TGTGCTAGCAGCTTAGACTGGGGCACTGGAAACACCATATATTTT. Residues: CASSLDWGTGNTIYF.

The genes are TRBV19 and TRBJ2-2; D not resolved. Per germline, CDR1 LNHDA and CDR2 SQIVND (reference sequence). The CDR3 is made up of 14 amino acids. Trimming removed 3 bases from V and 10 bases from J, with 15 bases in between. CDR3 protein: CASSISYGSEELFF. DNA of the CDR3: TGTGCCAGTAGTATTTCGTACGGGTCGGAGGAGCTGTTTTTT. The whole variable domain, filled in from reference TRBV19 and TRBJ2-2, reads DGGITQSPKYLFRKEGQNVTLSCEQNLNHDAMYWYRQDPGQGLRLIYYSQIVNDFQKGDIAEGYSVSREKKESFPLTVTSAQKNPTAFYLCASSISYGSEELFFGEGSRLTVL.